These 5 T cell receptor beta chains were all obtained from the same sample, sequenced in a study of T cells in Graves' hyperthyroidism and ophthalmopathy. The TCR beta CDR3 regions underwent amplification using RNA transcripts as the source. A first-round RT-PCR of the TCR CDR3 used the HTBI primer set. TCRdb independently ran MiXCR on the multiplex PCR reads; one entry per CDR3 protein. The sample holds 300,000 to 450,000 distinct CDR3 sequences, under 15% seen once. Sequencing was done on a sample of blood. The receptors here all came from a young woman with Graves' hyperthyroidism.

This clonotype was found a few times. The chain uses TRBV7-9 and TRBJ2-1, with 7 bases that match TRBD2. V shed 8 bases and J 7 bases; nucleotides not matched to a gene: 5. The CDR3 totals 12 residues. CDR1 and CDR2 (germline): SEHNR, FQNEAQ (reference sequence). The CDR3 region is CASRLGGNEQFF. Written as DNA, the CDR3 is TGTGCCAGCCGTCTGGGGGGGAATGAGCAGTTCTTC.

As for this clonotype: This may arise from a read error, as a much more abundant clone is one base away. This chain connects TRBV7-9 to TRBJ2-7, with TRBD1 identical over 8 bases. Germline CDR1 and CDR2: SEHNR and FQNEAQ (reference sequence). The CDR3 runs 14 residues. J lost 8 bases, V lost 6 bases, and 12 bases had no gene match. CDR3 sequence: CASRRDRGPHKQYF. CDR3 bases: TGTGCCAGCAGAAGAGACAGGGGCCCTCACAAGCAGTACTTC. Combining the CDR3 with reference TRBV7-9 and TRBJ2-7 gives the whole variable domain DTGVSQNPRHKITKRGQNVTFRCDPISEHNRLYWYRQTLGQGPEFLTYFQNEAQLEKSRLLSDRFSAERPKGSFSTLEIQRTEQGDSAMYLCASRRDRGPHKQYFGPGTRLTVT.

This clonotype came up many times. J is TRBJ1-1 and V is TRBV5-1; D is possibly TRBD1 (6 bases). Germline V gene lookup returns CDR1 SGHRS and CDR2 YFSETQ. Deletions cut 3 bases from V and 4 bases from J, with 16 bases between. CDR3 length: 15 residues. The CDR3 sequence is CASSWTDPISTEAFF. CDR3 sequence (DNA): TGCGCCAGCAGCTGGACAGACCCAATTAGCACTGAAGCTTTCTTT.

This clonotype was counted ten times or more. The chain has TRBV2 and TRBJ2-5; D is perhaps TRBD2 (6 bases). V lost 1 base, J lost 5 bases, and 11 bases lay in between. Germline V CDR1 and CDR2: SNHLY, FYNNEI. The CDR3 has 14 residues. The chain's CDR3 is CASSEGHAGETQYF. In nucleotides, the CDR3 is TGTGCCAGCAGTGAAGGACACGCGGGGGAGACCCAGTACTTC.

This clonotype showed up many times. The chain carries TRBV12-3 or TRBV12-4 and TRBJ1-2, with TRBD1 as a possible D gene (6 bases). V dropped 3 bases and J dropped 4 bases, with 9 bases sitting between them. The CDR3 extends over 13 amino acids. CDR3 DNA: TGTGCCAGCAGTTTGAAGGACAGCTATGGCTACACCTTC. Its protein is CASSLKDSYGYTF.